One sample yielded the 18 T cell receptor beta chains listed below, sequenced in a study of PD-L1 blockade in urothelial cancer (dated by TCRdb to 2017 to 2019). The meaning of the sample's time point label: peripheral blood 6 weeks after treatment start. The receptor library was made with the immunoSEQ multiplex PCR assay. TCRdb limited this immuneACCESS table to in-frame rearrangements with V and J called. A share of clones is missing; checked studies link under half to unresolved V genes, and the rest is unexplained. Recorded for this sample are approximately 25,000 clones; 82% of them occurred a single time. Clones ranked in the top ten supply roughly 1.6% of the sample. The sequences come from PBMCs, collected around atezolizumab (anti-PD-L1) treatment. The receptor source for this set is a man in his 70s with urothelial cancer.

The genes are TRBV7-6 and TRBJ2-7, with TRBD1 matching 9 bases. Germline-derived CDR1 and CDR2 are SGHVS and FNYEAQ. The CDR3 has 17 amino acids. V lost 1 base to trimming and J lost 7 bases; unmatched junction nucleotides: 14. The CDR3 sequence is CASSLGTGAPSRREQYF. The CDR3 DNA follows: TGTGCCAGCAGCTTAGGGACAGGGGCCCCCTCTCGGCGGGAGCAGTACTTC.

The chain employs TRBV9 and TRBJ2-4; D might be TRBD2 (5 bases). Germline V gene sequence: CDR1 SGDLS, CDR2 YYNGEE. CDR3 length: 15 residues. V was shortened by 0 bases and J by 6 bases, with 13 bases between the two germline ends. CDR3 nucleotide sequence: TGTGCCAGCAGCGTAGGATGGGAGAAGAGAAACATTCAGTACTTC. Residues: CASSVGWEKRNIQYF.

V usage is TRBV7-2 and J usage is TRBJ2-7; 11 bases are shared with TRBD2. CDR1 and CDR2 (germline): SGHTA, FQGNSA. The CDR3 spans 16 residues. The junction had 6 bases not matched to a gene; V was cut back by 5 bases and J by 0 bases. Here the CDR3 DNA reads TGTGCCAGCAGCCTATATACTAGCGGGAGCTCCTACGAGCAGTACTTC. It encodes CASSLYTSGSSYEQYF.

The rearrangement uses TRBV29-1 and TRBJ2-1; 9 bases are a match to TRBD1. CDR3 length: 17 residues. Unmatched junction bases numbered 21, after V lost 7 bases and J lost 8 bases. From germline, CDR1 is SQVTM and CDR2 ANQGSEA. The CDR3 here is CSDGSERPGQGGDEQFF. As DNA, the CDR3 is TGCAGCGACGGGTCGGAAAGACCGGGACAGGGTGGCGATGAGCAGTTCTTC.

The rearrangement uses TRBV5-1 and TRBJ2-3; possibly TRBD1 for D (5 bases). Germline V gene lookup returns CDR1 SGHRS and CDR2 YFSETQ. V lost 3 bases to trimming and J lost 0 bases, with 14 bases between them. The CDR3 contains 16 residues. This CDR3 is CASSWGPSTSTDTQYF. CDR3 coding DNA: TGCGCCAGCAGCTGGGGCCCATCGACTAGCACAGATACGCAGTATTTT.

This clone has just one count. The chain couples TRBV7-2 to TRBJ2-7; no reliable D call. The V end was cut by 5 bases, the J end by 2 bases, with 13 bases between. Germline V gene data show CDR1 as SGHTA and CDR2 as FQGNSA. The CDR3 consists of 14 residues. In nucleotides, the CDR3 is TGTGCCAGCAGCGCCGCTGGTACAACCTACGAGCAGTACTTC. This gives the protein CASSAAGTTYEQYF.

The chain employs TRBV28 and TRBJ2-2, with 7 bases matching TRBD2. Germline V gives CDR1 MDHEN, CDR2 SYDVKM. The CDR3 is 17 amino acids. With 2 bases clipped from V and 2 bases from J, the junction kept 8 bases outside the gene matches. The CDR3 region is CASSLRKGGSNTGELFF. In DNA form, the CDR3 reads TGTGCCAGCAGTTTACGAAAGGGCGGGAGCAACACCGGGGAGCTGTTTTTT.

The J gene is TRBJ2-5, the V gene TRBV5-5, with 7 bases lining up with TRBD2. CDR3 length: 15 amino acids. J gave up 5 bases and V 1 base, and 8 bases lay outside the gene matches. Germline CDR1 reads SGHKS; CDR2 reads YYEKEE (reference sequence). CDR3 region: CASSLRGSDGETQYF. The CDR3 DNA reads TGTGCCAGCAGCTTGCGCGGGAGTGATGGGGAGACCCAGTACTTC.

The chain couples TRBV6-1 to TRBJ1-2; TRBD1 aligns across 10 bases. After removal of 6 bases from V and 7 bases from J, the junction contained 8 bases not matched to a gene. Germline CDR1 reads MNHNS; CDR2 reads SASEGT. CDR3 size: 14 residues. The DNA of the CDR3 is TGTGCCAGCAGAACCGGGACAGGGGAAGGTGGCTACACCTTC. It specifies CASRTGTGEGGYTF.

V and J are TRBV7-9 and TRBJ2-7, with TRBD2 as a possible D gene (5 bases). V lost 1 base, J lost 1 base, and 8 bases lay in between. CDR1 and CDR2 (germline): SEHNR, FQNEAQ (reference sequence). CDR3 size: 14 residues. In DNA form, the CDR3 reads TGTGCCAGCAGCTTAGAAGACTATTCCTACGAGCAGTACTTC. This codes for CASSLEDYSYEQYF.

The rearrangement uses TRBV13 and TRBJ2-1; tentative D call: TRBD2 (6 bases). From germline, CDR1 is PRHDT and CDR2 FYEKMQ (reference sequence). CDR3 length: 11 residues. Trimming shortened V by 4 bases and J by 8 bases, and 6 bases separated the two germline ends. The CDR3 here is CASSSGDEQFF. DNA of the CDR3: TGTGCCAGCAGCTCGGGGGATGAGCAGTTCTTC.

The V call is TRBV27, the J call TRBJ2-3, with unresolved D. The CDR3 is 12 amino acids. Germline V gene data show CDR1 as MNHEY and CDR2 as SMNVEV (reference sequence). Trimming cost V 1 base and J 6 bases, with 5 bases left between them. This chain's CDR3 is CASSLFGDTQYF. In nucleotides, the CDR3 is TGTGCCAGCAGTTTATTTGGCGATACGCAGTATTTT.

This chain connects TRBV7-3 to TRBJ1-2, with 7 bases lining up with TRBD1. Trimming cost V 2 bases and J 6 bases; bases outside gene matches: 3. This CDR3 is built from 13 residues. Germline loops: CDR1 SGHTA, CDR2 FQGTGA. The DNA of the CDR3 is TGTGCCAGCAGCTTAGACAGGGTTAATGGCTACACCTTC. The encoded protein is CASSLDRVNGYTF.

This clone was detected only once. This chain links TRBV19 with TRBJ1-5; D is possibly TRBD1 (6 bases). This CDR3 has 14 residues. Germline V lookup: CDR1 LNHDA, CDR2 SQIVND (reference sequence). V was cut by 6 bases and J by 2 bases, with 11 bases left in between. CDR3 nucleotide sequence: TGTGCCAGTAGAAACCGACAGGGCAATCAGCCCCAGCATTTT. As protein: CASRNRQGNQPQHF.

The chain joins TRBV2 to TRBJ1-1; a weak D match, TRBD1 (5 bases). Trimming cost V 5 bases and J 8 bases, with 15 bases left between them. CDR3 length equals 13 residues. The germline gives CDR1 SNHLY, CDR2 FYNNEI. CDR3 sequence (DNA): TGTGCCAGCAGTAACACCAGGGAGGGGGAAGCTTTCTTT. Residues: CASSNTREGEAFF.

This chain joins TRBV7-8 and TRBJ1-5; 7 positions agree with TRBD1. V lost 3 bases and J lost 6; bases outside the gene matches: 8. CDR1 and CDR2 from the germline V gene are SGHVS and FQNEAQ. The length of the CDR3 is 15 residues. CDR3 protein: CASSFDRDRGQPQHF. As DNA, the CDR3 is TGTGCCAGCAGCTTCGACAGGGATAGGGGTCAGCCCCAGCATTTT.

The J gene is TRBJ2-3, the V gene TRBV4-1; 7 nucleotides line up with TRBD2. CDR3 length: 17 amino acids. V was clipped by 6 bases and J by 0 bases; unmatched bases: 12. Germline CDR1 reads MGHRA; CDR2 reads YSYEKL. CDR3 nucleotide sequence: TGCGCCAGCAGGCGGAGAATGGGACTACAAAGCACAGATACGCAGTATTTT. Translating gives CASRRRMGLQSTDTQYF.

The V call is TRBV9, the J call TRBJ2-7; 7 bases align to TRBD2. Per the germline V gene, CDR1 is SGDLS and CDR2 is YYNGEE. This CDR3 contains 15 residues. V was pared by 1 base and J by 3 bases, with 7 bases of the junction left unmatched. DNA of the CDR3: TGTGCCAGCAGCGTAAGCGGCGGGAGCCTCTACGAGCAGTACTTC. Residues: CASSVSGGSLYEQYF.